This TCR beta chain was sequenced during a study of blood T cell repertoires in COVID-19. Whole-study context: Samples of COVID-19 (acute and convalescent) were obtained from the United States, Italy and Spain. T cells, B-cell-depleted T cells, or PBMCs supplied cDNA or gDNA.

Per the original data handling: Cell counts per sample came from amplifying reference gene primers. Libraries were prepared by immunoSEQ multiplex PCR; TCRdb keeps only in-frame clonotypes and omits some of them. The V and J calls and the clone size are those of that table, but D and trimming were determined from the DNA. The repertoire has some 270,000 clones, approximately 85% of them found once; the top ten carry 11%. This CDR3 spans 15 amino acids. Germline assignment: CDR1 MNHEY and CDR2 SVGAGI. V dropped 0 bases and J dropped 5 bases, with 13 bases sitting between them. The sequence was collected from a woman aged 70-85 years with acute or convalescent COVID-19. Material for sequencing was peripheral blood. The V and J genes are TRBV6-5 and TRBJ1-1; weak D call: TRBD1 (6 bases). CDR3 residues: CASSYSILGGTEAFF. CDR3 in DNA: TGTGCCAGCAGTTACTCGATCTTAGGGGGTACTGAAGCTTTCTTT.